This T cell receptor (beta chain) comes out of a study of identical twins. Broader study findings: Monozygotic twins shared more out-of-frame TCR alpha than recombination models predicted. Insertions were reduced in abundant cord blood beta clonotypes but not in memory repertoires.

The sample holds a few counts of this clonotype. What it recognizes is unknown. TCRdb passed the 5' RACE reads through MiXCR, listing each CDR3 protein once. This repertoire shows a few hundred thousand distinct CDR3 sequences, 8% to 11% found once; its top ten account for over 8%. Healthy Caucasian individuals made up all the donors. The sequence was collected from a man between 45 and 60 years old in good health. Sequenced sample: memory T cells sorted from blood.

In nucleotides, the CDR3 is TGTGCCAGCAGCTTAGACAGCCCCTATGGCTACACCTTC. This sequence encodes CASSLDSPYGYTF. The chain links TRBV7-2 to TRBJ1-2; D is undetermined. The CDR3 is 13 amino acids. The germline gives CDR1 SGHTA, CDR2 FQGNSA. V gave up 1 base and J gave up 4 bases, with 7 bases separating them.